Included here is one TCR beta chain sequence, with context. Its antigen is currently unknown. Time point given: patch test 1, 2 weeks after DPC sensitization. The treatment is: therapeutic diphenylcyclopropenone sensitization with weekly scalp DPC. Participating donors were patients with alopecia, aged 18 to 70 years, considered appropriate candidates for DPC. This record comes from a study of human T cells and chemical hapten exposure. On the study more broadly: Diphenylcyclopropenone, dosed weekly to the scalp, was given to patients throughout the approximately 25-week study. It was small differences in pooled library volume that mainly caused per-sample TCR yields to vary. General study results and limits: In the PT1 data, expanded TCR counts showed a positive correlation with patch test score.

This CDR3 is built from 15 residues. The ends were cut back, 6 bases at V and 4 bases at J, with 13 bases in the middle. TCRdb re-called the RACE reads through MiXCR, storing one row per CDR3 protein. The sample consists of roughly 14,000 distinct CDR3 sequences, less than 20% of them appearing once. Sequences were derived from whole blood, sampled in connection with sensitization to the hapten diphenylcyclopropenone (DPC). The receptor comes from a woman aged 25 to 45 with alopecia areata. Some clones in this sample may be carry-over from other donors' samples. The chain couples TRBV12-3 or TRBV12-4 to TRBJ1-6; D gene unclear. CDR3 DNA: TGTGCCAGCAGCCCGGGGTCTAATTATAATTCACCCCTCCACTTT. Translating gives CASSPGSNYNSPLHF.